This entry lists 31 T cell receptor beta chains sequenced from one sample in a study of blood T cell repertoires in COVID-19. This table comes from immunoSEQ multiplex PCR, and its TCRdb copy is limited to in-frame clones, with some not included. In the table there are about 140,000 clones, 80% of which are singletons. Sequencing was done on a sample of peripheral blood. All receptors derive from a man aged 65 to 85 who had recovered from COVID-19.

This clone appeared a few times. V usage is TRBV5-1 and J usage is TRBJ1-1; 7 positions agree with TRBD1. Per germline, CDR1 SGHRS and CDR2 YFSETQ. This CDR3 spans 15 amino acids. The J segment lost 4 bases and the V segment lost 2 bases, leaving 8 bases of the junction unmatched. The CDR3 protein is CASSFLTGMGTEAFF. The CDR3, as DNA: TGCGCCAGCAGCTTTTTGACAGGGATGGGCACTGAAGCTTTCTTT.

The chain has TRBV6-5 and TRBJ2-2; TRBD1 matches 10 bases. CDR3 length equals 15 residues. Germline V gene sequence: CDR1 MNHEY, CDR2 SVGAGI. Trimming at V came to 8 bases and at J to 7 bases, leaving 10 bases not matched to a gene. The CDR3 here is CASSLGQGSSGELFF. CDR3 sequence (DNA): TGTGCCAGCTCGCTGGGACAGGGGTCTAGCGGGGAGCTGTTTTTT.

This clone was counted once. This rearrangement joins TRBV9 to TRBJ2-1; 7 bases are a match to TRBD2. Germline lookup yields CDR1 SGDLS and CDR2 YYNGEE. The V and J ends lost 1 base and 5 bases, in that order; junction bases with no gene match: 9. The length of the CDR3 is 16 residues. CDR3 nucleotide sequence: TGTGCCAGCAGCGTAACGGCCGGGACTATCAACAATGAGCAGTTCTTC. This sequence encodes CASSVTAGTINNEQFF.

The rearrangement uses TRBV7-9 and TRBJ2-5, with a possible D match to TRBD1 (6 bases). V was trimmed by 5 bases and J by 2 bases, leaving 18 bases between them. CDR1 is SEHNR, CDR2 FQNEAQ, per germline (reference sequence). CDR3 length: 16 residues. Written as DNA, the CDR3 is TGTGCCAGCAGCCTAAGTAGGGGGATGGAGCAAGAGACCCAGTACTTC. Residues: CASSLSRGMEQETQYF. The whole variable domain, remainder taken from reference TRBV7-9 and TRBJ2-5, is DTGVSQNPRHKITKRGQNVTFRCDPISEHNRLYWYRQTLGQGPEFLTYFQNEAQLEKSRLLSDRFSAERPKGSFSTLEIQRTEQGDSAMYLCASSLSRGMEQETQYFGPGTRLLVL.

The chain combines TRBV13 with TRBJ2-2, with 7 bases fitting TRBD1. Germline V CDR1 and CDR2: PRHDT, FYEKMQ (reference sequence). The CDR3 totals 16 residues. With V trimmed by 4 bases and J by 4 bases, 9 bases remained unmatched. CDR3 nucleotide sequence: TGTGCCAGCAGCTCCGGGACAGCCTTTAGCACCGGGGAGCTGTTTTTT. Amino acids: CASSSGTAFSTGELFF.

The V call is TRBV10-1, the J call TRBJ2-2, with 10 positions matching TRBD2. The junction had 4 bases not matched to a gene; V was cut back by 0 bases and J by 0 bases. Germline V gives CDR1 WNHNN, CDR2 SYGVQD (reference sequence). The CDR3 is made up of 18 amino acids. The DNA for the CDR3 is TGCGCCAGCAGTGAGTCATTGCTAGCGGGAGCGAACACCGGGGAGCTGTTTTTT. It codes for CASSESLLAGANTGELFF.

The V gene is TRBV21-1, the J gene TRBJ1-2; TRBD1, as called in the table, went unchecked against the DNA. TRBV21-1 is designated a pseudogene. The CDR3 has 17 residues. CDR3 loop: CASSKMNPGQGKKGYTF. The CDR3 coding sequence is TGTGCCAGCAGCAAGATGAACCCGGGACAGGGGAAAAAAGGCTACACCTTC.

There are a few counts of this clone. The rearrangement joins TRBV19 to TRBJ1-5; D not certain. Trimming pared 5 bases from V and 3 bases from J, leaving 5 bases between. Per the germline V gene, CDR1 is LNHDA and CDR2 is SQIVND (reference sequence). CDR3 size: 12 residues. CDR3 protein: CASSLLNQPQHF. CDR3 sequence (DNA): TGTGCCAGTAGTCTCCTCAATCAGCCCCAGCATTTT.

The CDR3 region is CASSSSGTEAFF. The CDR3 DNA reads as TGTGCCAGCAGTTCCTCGGGCACTGAAGCTTTCTTT. The chain combines TRBV28 with TRBJ1-1; D not certain. Trimming pared 4 bases from V and 4 bases from J, leaving 7 bases between. The CDR3 spans 12 residues. Per germline, CDR1 MDHEN and CDR2 SYDVKM. Together with reference TRBV28 and TRBJ1-1, the CDR3 gives the full variable domain: DVKVTQSSRYLVKRTGEKVFLECVQDMDHENMFWYRQDPGLGLRLIYFSYDVKMKEKGDIPEGYSVSREKKERFSLILESASTNQTSMYLCASSSSGTEAFFGQGTRLTVV.

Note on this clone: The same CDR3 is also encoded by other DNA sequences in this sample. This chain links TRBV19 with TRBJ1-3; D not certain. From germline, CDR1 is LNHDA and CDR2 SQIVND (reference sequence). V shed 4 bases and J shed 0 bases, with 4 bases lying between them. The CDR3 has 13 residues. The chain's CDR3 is CASSRSSGNTIYF. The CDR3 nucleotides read TGTGCCAGTAGTAGGAGCTCTGGAAACACCATATATTTT.

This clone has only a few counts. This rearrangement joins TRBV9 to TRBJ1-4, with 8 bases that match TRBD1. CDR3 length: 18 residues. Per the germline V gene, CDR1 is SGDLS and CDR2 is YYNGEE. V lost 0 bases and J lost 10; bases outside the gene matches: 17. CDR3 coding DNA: TGTGCCAGCAGCGTAGCTTTCTCTGACGGGACAGGTTTTGGAAAACTGTTTTTT. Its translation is CASSVAFSDGTGFGKLFF.

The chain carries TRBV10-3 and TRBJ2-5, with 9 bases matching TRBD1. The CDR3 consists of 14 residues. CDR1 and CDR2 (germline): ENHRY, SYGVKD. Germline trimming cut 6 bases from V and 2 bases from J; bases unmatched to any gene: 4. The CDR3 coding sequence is TGTGCCATCAGGGGGACAGGGTATCAAGAGACCCAGTACTTC. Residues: CAIRGTGYQETQYF.

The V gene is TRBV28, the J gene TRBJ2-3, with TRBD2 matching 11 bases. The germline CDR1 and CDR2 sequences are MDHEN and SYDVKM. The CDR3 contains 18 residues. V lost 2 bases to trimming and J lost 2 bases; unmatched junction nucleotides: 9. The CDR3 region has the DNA TGTGCCAGCAGTTTAAGTTGGGCTAGCGGGAGGTCCACAGATACGCAGTATTTT. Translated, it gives CASSLSWASGRSTDTQYF.

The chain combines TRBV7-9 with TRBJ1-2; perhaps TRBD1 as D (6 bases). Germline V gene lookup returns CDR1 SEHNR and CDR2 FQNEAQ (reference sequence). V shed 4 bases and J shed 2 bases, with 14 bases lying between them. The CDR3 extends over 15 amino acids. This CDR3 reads CASSSPGQPNYGYTF. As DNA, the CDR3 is TGTGCCAGCAGCTCCCCGGGACAACCAAACTATGGCTACACCTTC.

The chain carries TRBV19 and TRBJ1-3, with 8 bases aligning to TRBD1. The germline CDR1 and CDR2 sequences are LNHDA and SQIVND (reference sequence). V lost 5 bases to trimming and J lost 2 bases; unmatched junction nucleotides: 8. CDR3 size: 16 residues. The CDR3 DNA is TGTGCCAGTAGTTTCGGGACAGGCGGCCCTGGAAACACCATATATTTT. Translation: CASSFGTGGPGNTIYF.

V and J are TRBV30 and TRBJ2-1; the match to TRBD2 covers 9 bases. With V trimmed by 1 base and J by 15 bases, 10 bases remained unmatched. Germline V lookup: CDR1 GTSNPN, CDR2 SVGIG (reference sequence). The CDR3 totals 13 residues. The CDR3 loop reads CAWSAPGGRAGFF. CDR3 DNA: TGTGCCTGGAGTGCCCCCGGCGGGAGGGCCGGGTTCTTC.

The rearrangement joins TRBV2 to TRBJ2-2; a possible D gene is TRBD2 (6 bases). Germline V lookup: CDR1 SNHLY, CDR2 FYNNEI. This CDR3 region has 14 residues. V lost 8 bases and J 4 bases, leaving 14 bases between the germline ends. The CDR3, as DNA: TGTGCCAGCTCCGTCCGGGAGACCACCGGGGAGCTGTTTTTT. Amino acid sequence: CASSVRETTGELFF.

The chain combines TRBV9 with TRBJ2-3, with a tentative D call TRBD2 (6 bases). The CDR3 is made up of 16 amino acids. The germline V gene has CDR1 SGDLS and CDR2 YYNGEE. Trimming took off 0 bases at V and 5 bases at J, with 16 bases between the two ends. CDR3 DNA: TGTGCCAGCAGCGTAGGAGGGCTAGCGCCTCAAGATACGCAGTATTTT. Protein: CASSVGGLAPQDTQYF.

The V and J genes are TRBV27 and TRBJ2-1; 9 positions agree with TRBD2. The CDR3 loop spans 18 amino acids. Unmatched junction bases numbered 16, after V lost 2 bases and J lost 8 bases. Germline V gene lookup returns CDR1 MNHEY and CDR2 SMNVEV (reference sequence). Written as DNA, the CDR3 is TGTGCCAGCAGTTTAGCCCCCCGATTAGCGGGAGTTATGTATGAGCAGTTCTTC. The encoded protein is CASSLAPRLAGVMYEQFF.

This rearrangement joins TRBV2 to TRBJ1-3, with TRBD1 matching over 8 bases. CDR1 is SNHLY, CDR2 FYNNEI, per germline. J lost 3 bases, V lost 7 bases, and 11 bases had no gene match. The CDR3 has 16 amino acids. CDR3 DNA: TGTGCCAGCAAAGAAACGACAGGGGTGTTTGGAAACACCATATATTTT. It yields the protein CASKETTGVFGNTIYF.

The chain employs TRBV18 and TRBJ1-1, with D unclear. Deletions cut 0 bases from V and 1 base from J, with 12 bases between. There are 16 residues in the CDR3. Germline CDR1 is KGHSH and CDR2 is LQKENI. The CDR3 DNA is TGTGCCAGCTCACCACCTGGCTCCGAAGAGAACACTGAAGCTTTCTTT. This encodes CASSPPGSEENTEAFF.

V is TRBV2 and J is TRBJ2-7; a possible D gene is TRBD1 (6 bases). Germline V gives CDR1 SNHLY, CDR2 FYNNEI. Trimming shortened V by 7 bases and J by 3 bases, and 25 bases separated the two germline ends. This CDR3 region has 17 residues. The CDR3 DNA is TGTGCCAGCAAAGACAGGTCCCGAGGCTCCTATAGCTACGAGCAGTACTTC. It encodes CASKDRSRGSYSYEQYF.

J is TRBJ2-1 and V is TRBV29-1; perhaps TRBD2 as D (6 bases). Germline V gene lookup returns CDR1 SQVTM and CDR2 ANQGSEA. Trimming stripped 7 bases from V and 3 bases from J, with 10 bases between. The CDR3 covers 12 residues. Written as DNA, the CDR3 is TGCAGCGCTGCGACTAGCTACAATGAGCAGTTCTTC. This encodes CSAATSYNEQFF.

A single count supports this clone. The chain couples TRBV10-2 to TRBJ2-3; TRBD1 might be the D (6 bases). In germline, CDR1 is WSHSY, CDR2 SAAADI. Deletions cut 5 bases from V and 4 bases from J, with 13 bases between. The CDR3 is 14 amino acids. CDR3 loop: CASSSSGAADTQYF. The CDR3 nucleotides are TGCGCCAGCAGTTCATCAGGGGCGGCAGATACGCAGTATTTT.

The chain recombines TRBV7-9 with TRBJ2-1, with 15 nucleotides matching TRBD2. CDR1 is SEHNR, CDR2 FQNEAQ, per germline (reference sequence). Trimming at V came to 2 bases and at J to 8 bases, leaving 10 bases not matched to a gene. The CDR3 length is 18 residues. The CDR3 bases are TGTGCCAGCAGCTTATTCGGACTAGCGGGAGGGCCTATAGATGAGCAGTTCTTC. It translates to CASSLFGLAGGPIDEQFF.

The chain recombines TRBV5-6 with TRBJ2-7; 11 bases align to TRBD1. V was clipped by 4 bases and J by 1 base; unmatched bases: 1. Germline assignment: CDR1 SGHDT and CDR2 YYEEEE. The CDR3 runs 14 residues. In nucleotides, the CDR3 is TGTGCCAGCAGCCGGGACAGGGGGTCCTACGAGCAGTACTTC. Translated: CASSRDRGSYEQYF.

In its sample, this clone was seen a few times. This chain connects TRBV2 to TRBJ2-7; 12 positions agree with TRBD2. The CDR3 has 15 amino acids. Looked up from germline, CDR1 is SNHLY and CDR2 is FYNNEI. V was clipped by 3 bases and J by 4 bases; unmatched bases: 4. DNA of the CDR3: TGTGCCAGCAGTGAGAAACTAGCGGGAGGTTACGAGCAGTACTTC. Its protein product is CASSEKLAGGYEQYF. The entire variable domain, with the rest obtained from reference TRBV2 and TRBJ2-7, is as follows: EPEVTQTPSHQVTQMGQEVILRCVPISNHLYFYWYRQILGQKVEFLVSFYNNEISEKSEIFDDQFSVERPDGSNFTLKIRSTKLEDSAMYFCASSEKLAGGYEQYFGPGTRLTVT.

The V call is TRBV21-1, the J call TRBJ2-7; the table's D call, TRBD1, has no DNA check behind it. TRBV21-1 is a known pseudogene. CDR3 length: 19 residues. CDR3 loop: CASSPSRDTFPRIPYEQYF. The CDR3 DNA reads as TGTGCCAGCAGCCCGAGCCGGGACACCTTTCCACGCATCCCCTACGAGCAGTACTTC.

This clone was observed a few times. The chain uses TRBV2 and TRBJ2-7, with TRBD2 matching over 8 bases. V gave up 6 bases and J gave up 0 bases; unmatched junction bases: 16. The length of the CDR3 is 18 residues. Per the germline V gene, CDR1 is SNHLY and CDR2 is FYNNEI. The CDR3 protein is CASRGPGLESSNSYEQYF. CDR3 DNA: TGTGCCAGCAGGGGTCCGGGACTAGAAAGTTCAAACTCCTACGAGCAGTACTTC.

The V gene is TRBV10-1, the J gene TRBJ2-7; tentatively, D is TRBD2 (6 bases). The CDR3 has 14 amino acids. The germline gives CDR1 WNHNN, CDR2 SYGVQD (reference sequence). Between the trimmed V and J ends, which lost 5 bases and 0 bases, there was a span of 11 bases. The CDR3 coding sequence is TGCGCCAGCAGTCCTAGCGCGATCTCCTACGAGCAGTACTTC. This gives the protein CASSPSAISYEQYF.

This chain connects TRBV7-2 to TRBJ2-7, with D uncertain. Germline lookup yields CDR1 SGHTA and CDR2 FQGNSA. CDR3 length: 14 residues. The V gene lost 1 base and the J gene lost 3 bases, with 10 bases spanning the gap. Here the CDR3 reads CASSLGAVLYEQYF. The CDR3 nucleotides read TGTGCCAGCAGCTTAGGAGCCGTCCTCTACGAGCAGTACTTC.